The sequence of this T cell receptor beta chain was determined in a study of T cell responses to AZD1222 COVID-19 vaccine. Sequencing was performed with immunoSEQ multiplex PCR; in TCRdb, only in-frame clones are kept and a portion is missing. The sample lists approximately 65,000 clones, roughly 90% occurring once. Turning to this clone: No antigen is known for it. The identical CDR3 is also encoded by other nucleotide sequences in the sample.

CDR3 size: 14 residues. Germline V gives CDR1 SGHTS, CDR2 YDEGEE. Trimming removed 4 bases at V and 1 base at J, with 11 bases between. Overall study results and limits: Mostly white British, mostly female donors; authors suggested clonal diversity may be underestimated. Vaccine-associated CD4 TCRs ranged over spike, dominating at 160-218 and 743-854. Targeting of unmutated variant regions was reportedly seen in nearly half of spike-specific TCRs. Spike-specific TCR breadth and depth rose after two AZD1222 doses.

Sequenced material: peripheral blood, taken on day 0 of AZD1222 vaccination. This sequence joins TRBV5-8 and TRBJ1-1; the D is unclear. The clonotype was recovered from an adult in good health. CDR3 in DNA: TGTGCCAGCAGCCGGAGAGCAGGGAACACTGAAGCTTTCTTT. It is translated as CASSRRAGNTEAFF.